The TCR beta chain described here comes from a study of T-cell memory formation after mild COVID-19 listed by TCRdb under 2021. Regarding the research as a whole: Most TCR sequence clusters were specific to one of the two donors. Longitudinal TCRalpha and TCRbeta repertoire sequencing tracked T-cell clones expanding and contracting after mild COVID-19 in a couple of donors. Two young, previously healthy adult volunteers, one female and one male, were included in the cohort.

Sequences SGHTA (CDR1) and FQGNSA (CDR2) are obtained from the germline V gene. The CDR3 sequence holds 14 residues, the cysteine and phenylalanine included. CDR3 DNA only is kept here, 42 bases in frame from base 1. V is reduced by 5 bases and J by 0 bases, leaving a spacing of 10 bases between them. Ficoll-Paque density gradient centrifugation was used to isolate PBMCs. The sequencer was an Illumina NovaSeq 6000. TCRalpha and TCRbeta cDNA libraries were constructed by 5'RACE with constant-segment primers, with sample barcodes and unique molecular identifiers being introduced. Trizol reagent was used to extract RNA from every sample. Libraries were amplified in two PCR steps, with a second sample barcode and Illumina TruSeq adapters added in the second step. Sequencing of libraries was performed on an Illumina NovaSeq with 2 x 150 bp paired-end reads. The original pipeline was this. Reads were demultiplexed and collapsed into UMI-guided consensus sequences with migec v1.2.7. With mixcr v2.1.11, UMI consensuses were aligned to TRA and TRB V and J templates and assembled into clonotypes. A clonotype was counted as expanded or contracted only when both edgeR and NoisET called the clonotype significant, with the noise models trained on biological replicates. For edgeR calls, the thresholds were a false discovery rate-adjusted p below 0.01 and a log2 fold-change of 1. As an exploratory analysis of dynamics, PCA with hierarchical clustering was applied to max-normalized trajectories of the 1000 most abundant clonotypes. Separately sequenced CD4+ and CD8+ repertoires were used to assign the CD4 or CD8 phenotype of responding clones. TCRdb passed the public sequencing reads through fastp at Q25 and MiXCR, retaining productive beta sequences. Here each entry gathers all rows of one CDR3 protein and keeps the most common genes and DNA. V and J calls and clone size were set by TCRdb, not the authors. This sample is represented by approximately 410,000 distinct CDR3 sequences; about a quarter of them were singletons. 10% to 15% of the sample goes to the ten largest clones.

The research as a whole found: From day 15 to 85, contracting clones showed balanced CD4/CD8 phenotypes, whereas a second wave of clones that expanded from day 15 to 37 leaned towards CD4+. The study covered only a couple of mild cases, and larger cohorts including severe cases with pre-infection samples were considered necessary. Contracting CD4+ clones were found mainly in CM and EM memory subsets, while CD8+ clones were enriched in EMRA. Some responding clones were detected in pre-infection memory, suggesting pre-existing cross-reactive memory T cells joined the SARS-CoV-2 response. Whether the second-wave clones peaking on day 37 were SARS-CoV-2 specific was not confirmed.

This clonotype was detected a few times. It lacks a known antigen. The sample holds no much larger clone one base away, and base qualities are not on file. Sequenced input: PBMCs or a T cell subset sorted from them (not recorded which). The sequence links TRBV7-2 to TRBJ2-5, and possibly TRBD1, on 5 matching bases. The sequence was collected from an adult woman who had mild COVID-19 (a few samples of this study predate the infection). The sample titles of this study are shuffled in the database, so cell type and time point are left out; the donor was told from shared clones. The DNA sequence reads TGTGCCAGCAGCCGGCAGGGATACCAAGAGACCCAGTACTTC. The encoded protein is CASSRQGYQETQYF.